This T cell receptor (beta chain) was profiled in a study of blood T cells in healthy people across ages. Every sample had a minimum of 7 million PBMCs isolated. Germline values: CDR1 KGHSH, CDR2 LQKENI. After removal of 2 bases from V and 6 bases from J, the junction contained 2 bases not matched to a gene. There are 13 residues in the CDR3. Through a sample-barcoded 5' primer and a J-beta primer mix, a second PCR was run for roughly 7 to 12 cycles. TCRdb reanalysed the 5' RACE reads using MiXCR and keeps one entry per CDR3 protein. Seen here are hundreds of thousands of distinct CDR3 sequences, more than 45% observed once, and the top ten hold 20% to 25%.

Source material: blood. The V call is TRBV18, the J call TRBJ1-1, with 8 bases that match TRBD1. This receptor was taken from a man under 40 in good health. The CDR3 region is CASSPGQGAEAFF. The CDR3 nucleotides are TGTGCCAGCTCACCAGGACAGGGCGCTGAAGCTTTCTTT.